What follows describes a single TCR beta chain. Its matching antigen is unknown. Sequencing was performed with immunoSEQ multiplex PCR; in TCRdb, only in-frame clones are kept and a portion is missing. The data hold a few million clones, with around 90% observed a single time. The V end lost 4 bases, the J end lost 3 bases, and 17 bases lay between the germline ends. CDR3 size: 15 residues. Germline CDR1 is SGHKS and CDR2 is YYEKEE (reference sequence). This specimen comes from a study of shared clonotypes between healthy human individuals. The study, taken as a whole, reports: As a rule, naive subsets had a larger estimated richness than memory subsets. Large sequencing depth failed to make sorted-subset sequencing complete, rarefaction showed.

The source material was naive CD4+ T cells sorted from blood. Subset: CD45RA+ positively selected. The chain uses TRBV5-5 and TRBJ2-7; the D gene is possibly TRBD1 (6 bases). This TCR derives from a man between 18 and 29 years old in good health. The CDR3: CASSQDRQKVYEQYF. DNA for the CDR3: TGTGCCAGCAGCCAGGACAGACAGAAGGTCTACGAGCAGTACTTC.